These 5 T cell receptor beta chains came from one sample sequenced in a study of breast tumors, draining lymph nodes, adjacent tissues. The lymph nodes were axillary draining lymph nodes from breast cancer patients. A single record per CDR3 protein comes from TCRdb applying MiXCR to the multiplex PCR reads. Here the sample spans around 130,000 distinct CDR3 sequences, just under 20% being singletons. The sample taken for sequencing was axillary lymph node tissue. Every receptor here comes from a female donor with breast cancer. Some clones in this sample may be carry-over from other donors' samples.

The chain carries TRBV5-1 and TRBJ2-6; 12 bases match TRBD2. Germline V lookup: CDR1 SGHRS, CDR2 YFSETQ. The length of the CDR3 is 17 residues. V was pared by 4 bases and J by 2 bases, with 4 bases of the junction left unmatched. CDR3 bases: TGCGCCAGCAGCCCACGGACTAGCGGGACTGGGGCCAACGTCCTGACTTTC. Protein: CASSPRTSGTGANVLTF.

Note on this clonotype: A read error may be the cause here, since a much bigger clone is one base away. This rearrangement joins TRBV2 to TRBJ2-6; D tentatively fits TRBD1 or TRBD2 (6 bases each). This CDR3 region has 16 residues. Germline V gene data show CDR1 as SNHLY and CDR2 as FYNNEI. The CDR3 sequence: CACRGDGRPGANVLTF. The CDR3 DNA reads TGTGCCTGCAGGGGAGACGGGAGACCTGGGGCCAACGTCCTGACTTTC.

This clonotype was counted ten times or more. The V gene is TRBV20-1, the J gene TRBJ2-2; no definite D call. Germline CDR1 reads DFQATT; CDR2 reads SNEGSKA (reference sequence). V was pared by 3 bases and J by 1 base, with 9 bases between. The CDR3 covers 14 residues. The CDR3 sequence: CSASWQENTGELFF. The CDR3 DNA reads as TGCAGTGCTAGTTGGCAGGAGAACACCGGGGAGCTGTTTTTT.

In this sample, this clonotype turned up many times. V is TRBV7-8 and J is TRBJ2-1; 14 bases fit TRBD2. Germline loops: CDR1 SGHVS, CDR2 FQNEAQ. V shed 1 base, J shed 4 bases, and the junction held 24 bases outside the gene matches. The CDR3 consists of 24 residues. The CDR3 bases are TGTGCCAGCAGCTTAGGGGGGCTAGGGGGCGCAGGGACTAGCGGGAGAAGTCTGTACAATGAGCAGTTCTTC. Protein product: CASSLGGLGGAGTSGRSLYNEQFF.

In its sample, this clonotype was seen a few times. V usage is TRBV6-5 and J usage is TRBJ2-1, with 11 positions matching TRBD2. V lost 0 bases to trimming and J lost 9 bases; unmatched junction nucleotides: 7. The CDR3 is 16 residues long. Germline assignment: CDR1 MNHEY and CDR2 SVGAGI. CDR3 sequence reads: CASSYSLSGRALEQFF. The CDR3 DNA follows: TGTGCCAGCAGTTACTCCCTTAGCGGGAGGGCCCTTGAGCAGTTCTTC.